In its sample, the clone carrying this T cell receptor beta chain was seen a few times. These data come from a study of shared clonotypes between healthy human individuals. The CDR3 is 14 amino acids. The germline V gene encodes CDR1 SGHRS and CDR2 YFSETQ. V lost 0 bases and J lost 4, with 10 bases in between. Once extracted for a subset, genomic DNA was divided evenly among several immunoSEQ plates. In the original processing: Sequence data from immunoSEQ were junction-only and lacked quality scores; consequently, filtering differed. Only in-frame clones appear in the TCRdb table, and some are missing; sequencing was by immunoSEQ multiplex PCR. The DNA was the basis for D and trimming; V, J and clone size are from that table. The sample yields about 1 million clones, roughly 80% seen once. Recent vaccinations or acute infections were absent in the healthy HIV-negative adult donors.

J is TRBJ1-1 and V is TRBV5-1; D is unresolved. What was sequenced was memory CD4+ T cells sorted from blood. Described subset: CD45RA-negative fraction. The sequence was obtained from a man aged 18-30 years in good health. Here the CDR3 reads CASSLAEAGTEAFF. The CDR3 DNA is TGCGCCAGCAGCTTGGCCGAAGCGGGCACTGAAGCTTTCTTT.